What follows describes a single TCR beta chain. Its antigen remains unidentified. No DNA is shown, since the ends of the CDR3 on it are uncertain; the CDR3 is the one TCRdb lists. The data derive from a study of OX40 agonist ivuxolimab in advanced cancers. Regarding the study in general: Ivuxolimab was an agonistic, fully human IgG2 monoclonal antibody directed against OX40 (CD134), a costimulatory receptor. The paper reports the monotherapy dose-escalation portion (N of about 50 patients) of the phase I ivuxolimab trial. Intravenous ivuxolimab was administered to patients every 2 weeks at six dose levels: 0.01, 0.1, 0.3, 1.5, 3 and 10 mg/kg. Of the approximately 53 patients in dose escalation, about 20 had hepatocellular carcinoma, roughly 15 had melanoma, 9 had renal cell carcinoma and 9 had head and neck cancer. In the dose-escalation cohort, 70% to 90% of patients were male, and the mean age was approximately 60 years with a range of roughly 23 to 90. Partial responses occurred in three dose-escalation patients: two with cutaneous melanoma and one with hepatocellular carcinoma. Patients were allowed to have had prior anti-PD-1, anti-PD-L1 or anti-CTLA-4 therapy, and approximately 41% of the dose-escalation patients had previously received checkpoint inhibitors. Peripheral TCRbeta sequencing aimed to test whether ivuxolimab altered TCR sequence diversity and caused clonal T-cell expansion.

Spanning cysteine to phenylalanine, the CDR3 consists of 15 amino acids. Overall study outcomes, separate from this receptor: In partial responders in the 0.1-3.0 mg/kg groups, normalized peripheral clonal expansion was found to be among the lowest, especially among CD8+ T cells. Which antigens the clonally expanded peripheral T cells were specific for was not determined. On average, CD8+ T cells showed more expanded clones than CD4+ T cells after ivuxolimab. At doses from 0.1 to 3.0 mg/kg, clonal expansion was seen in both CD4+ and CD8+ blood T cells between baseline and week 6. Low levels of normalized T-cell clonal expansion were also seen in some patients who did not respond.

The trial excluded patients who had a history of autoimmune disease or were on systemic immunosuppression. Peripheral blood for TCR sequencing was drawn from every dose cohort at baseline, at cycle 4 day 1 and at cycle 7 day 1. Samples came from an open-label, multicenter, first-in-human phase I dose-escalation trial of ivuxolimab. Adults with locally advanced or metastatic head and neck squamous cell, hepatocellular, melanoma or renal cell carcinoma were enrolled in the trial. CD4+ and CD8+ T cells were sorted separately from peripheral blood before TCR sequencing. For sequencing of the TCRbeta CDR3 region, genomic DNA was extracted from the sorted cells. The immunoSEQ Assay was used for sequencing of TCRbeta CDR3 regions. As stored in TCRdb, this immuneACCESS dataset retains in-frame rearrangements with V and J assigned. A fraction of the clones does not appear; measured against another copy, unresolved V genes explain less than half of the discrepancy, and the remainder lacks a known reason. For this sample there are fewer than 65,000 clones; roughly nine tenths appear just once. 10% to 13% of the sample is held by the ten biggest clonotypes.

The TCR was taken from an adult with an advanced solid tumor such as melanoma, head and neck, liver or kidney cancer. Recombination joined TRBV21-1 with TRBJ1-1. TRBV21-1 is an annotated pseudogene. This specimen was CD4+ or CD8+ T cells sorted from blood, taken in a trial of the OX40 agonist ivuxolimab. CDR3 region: CASSKIWGWGTEAFF.